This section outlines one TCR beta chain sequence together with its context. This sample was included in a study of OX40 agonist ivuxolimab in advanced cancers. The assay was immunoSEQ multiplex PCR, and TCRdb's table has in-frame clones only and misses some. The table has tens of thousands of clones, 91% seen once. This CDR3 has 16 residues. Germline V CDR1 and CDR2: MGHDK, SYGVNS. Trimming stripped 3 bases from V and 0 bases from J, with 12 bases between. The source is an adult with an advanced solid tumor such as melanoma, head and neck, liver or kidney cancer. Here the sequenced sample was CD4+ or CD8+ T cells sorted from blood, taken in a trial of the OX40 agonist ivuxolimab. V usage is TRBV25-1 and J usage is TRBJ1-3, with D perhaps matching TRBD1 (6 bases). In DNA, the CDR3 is TGTGCCAGCAGTGAGGGGAGGGGGTACTCTGGAAACACCATATATTTT. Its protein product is CASSEGRGYSGNTIYF.